The rows below give T cell receptor beta chains drawn from one sample of a study of blood T cells in healthy people across ages. TCRdb fed the 5' RACE reads into MiXCR, producing one record per CDR3 protein. Of hundreds of thousands of distinct CDR3 sequences in the sample, about a third are singletons; the top ten hold 15%. The material sequenced was blood. These receptors all come from a woman older than 75 in good health. Each CDR3 is given with its conserved first and last residue. A D gene is named only where the DNA matches it firmly. Expanded clones are given a class, and other clones once, few, many or no size at all.

V gene,clone size,J gene,D gene,CDR3 protein,CDR3 DNA
TRBV28,few,TRBJ2-5,-,CASRTGRGMETQYF,TGTGCCAGCAGGACAGGTCGCGGGATGGAGACCCAGTACTTC
TRBV20-1,-,TRBJ2-3,-,CSASASTDTQYF,TGCAGTGCGTCGGCTAGCACAGATACGCAGTATTTT
TRBV5-1,many,TRBJ2-5,TRBD2,CASSPLGGGTQETQYF,TGCGCCAGCAGCCCCCTGGGCGGGGGGACCCAAGAGACCCAGTACTTC
TRBV29-1,once,TRBJ1-1,-,CSVEAWGADTEAFF,TGCAGCGTTGAAGCGTGGGGGGCAGACACTGAAGCTTTCTTT
TRBV9,-,TRBJ2-7,-,CASSVDSVSRAAEQYF,TGTGCCAGCAGCGTAGATTCAGTAAGCAGAGCGGCCGAGCAGTACTTC
TRBV27,-,TRBJ2-5,TRBD1,CASSSGTGPYNERYF,TGTGCCAGCTCTTCCGGGACAGGGCCGTACAATGAGCGGTACTTC
TRBV30,-,TRBJ1-1,-,CAWSIRDLNTEAFF,TGTGCCTGGAGTATCCGGGACCTGAACACTGAAGCTTTCTTT
TRBV18,many,TRBJ1-5,-,CASSPIMDSGQPQHF,TGTGCCAGCTCACCCATAATGGACAGCGGTCAGCCCCAGCATTTT
TRBV5-1,many,TRBJ2-2,-,CASSGDGSTGELFF,TGCGCCAGCAGCGGGGACGGATCCACCGGGGAGCTGTTTTTT
TRBV4-3,-,TRBJ1-2,-,CASSQPGIRHYGYTF,TGCGCCAGCAGCCAGCCAGGAATACGTCACTATGGCTACACCTTC
TRBV5-6,many,TRBJ1-6,-,CASSLVGQLSNSPLHF,TGTGCCAGCAGCTTGGTAGGACAGCTTTCTAATTCACCCCTCCACTTT
TRBV19,many,TRBJ1-2,TRBD1,CASSPSQTGLYGYTF,TGTGCCAGTAGTCCATCGCAGACAGGGTTGTATGGCTACACCTTC
TRBV20-1,many,TRBJ2-3,-,CSASTGQRTDTQYF,TGCAGTGCTAGTACCGGACAGCGCACAGATACGCAGTATTTT